A selection of T cell receptor beta chains follows, all from one sample in a study of blood T cell repertoires in COVID-19. Generated by immunoSEQ multiplex PCR, the TCRdb table keeps only in-frame clones and is missing some. The profile shows fewer than 200,000 clones, 85% of them singletons. Sample: peripheral blood. Receptor source: a woman in her sixties or seventies with acute or convalescent COVID-19. CDR3s include the opening cysteine and the closing phenylalanine or tryptophan. The D gene is left open where the match is weak. Expanded clones get a size class; other rows say once, few or many, or leave the size out.

V gene	CDR3 length	D gene	J gene	clone size	CDR3 protein	CDR3 DNA
TRBV9	14	TRBD1	TRBJ2-7	NA	CASSDRDSSYEQYF	TGTGCCAGCAGCGACCGGGACAGCTCCTACGAGCAGTACTTC
TRBV6-5	14	TRBD2	TRBJ2-5	NA	CASGQQGGGETQYF	TGTGCCAGCGGCCAACAGGGCGGGGGGGAGACCCAGTACTTC
TRBV27	16	TRBD2	TRBJ2-7	once	CASSKLSGTSGSEQYF	TGTGCCAGCAGTAAGCTATCCGGGACTAGCGGGAGCGAGCAGTACTTC
TRBV7-6	15	TRBD2	TRBJ2-7	NA	CASSLGTSGRDEQYF	TGTGCCAGCAGCCTAGGGACTAGCGGGAGAGACGAGCAGTACTTC
TRBV3-1/TRBV3-2	15	TRBD1	TRBJ1-6	NA	CASSSGTGISSPLHF	TGTGCCAGCAGCTCCGGGACAGGGATTAGTTCACCCCTCCACTTT
TRBV18	15	NA	TRBJ2-5	NA	CASATESLVGETQYF	TGTGCCAGCGCCACCGAGTCCCTAGTCGGTGAGACCCAGTACTTC
TRBV27	14	TRBD2	TRBJ2-7	NA	CASSGSGGGYEQYF	TGTGCCAGCAGTGGTAGCGGGGGGGGCTACGAGCAGTACTTC
TRBV4-2	14	NA	TRBJ2-3	few	CASSQWRGTDTQYF	TGTGCCAGCAGCCAATGGAGAGGGACAGATACGCAGTATTTT
TRBV3-1/TRBV3-2	13	NA	TRBJ1-6	NA	CASSLGHNSPLHF	TGTGCCAGCAGTTTGGGGCATAATTCACCCCTCCACTTT
TRBV5-1	13	NA	TRBJ1-2	NA	CASSEGGSYGYTF	TGCGCCAGCAGTGAGGGTGGAAGCTATGGCTACACCTTC
TRBV5-5	14	NA	TRBJ1-4	NA	CASSPGSTNEKLFF	TGTGCCAGCAGCCCGGGGTCTACTAATGAAAAACTGTTTTTT
TRBV28	14	NA	TRBJ1-2	few	CASADGLRRYGYTF	TGTGCCAGCGCAGACGGACTGAGGAGGTATGGCTACACCTTC
TRBV20-1	11	NA	TRBJ1-1	NA	CSHTRSGEAFF	TGCAGTCACACCCGGAGCGGCGAAGCTTTCTTT
TRBV5-1	14	TRBD1	TRBJ1-4	NA	CASSLDRGEEKLFF	TGCGCCAGCAGCTTAGACAGGGGGGAAGAAAAACTGTTTTTT
TRBV28	16	TRBD2	TRBJ2-5	NA	CASRPLGLALQETQYF	TGTGCCAGCAGACCTTTGGGACTAGCGTTACAAGAGACCCAGTACTTC
TRBV6-5	15	TRBD1	TRBJ1-1	NA	CASRSNSGGHTEAFF	TGTGCCAGCAGGTCCAACTCAGGGGGCCACACTGAAGCTTTCTTT
TRBV9	16	NA	TRBJ2-1	NA	CASGSSTRLDLNEQFF	TGTGCCAGCGGCTCCTCAACTAGACTCGATCTCAATGAGCAGTTCTTC
TRBV18	14	NA	TRBJ1-2	NA	CASSPLLGSYGYTF	TGTGCCAGCTCACCACTCCTGGGCTCTTATGGCTACACCTTC
TRBV6-5	15	TRBD2	TRBJ2-5	once	CASNRLAGGQETQYF	TGTGCCAGCAACAGACTAGCGGGAGGACAAGAGACCCAGTACTTC
TRBV5-1	12	NA	TRBJ1-1	NA	CASSFQGREAFF	TGCGCCAGCAGCTTCCAGGGTAGGGAAGCTTTCTTT
TRBV28	14	NA	TRBJ1-4	NA	CASSPPARGEKLFF	TGTGCCAGCAGTCCGCCTGCGAGGGGGGAAAAACTGTTTTTT
TRBV24-1	18	NA	TRBJ1-5	NA	CATSDSQGTGHHNQPQHF	TGTGCCACCAGTGATTCGCAAGGGACGGGACACCACAATCAGCCCCAGCATTTT
TRBV5-1	14	NA	TRBJ2-2	few	CASRMTAQAGELFF	TGCGCCAGCAGGATGACAGCCCAGGCCGGGGAGCTGTTTTTT
TRBV19	15	TRBD1	TRBJ1-3	NA	CASSTRTGEGNTIYF	TGTGCCAGTAGTACCAGGACAGGGGAAGGAAACACCATATATTTT
TRBV28	17	TRBD1	TRBJ1-5	once	CAAHQGAGGRSNQPQHF	TGTGCCGCCCACCAGGGGGCTGGGGGTAGAAGCAATCAGCCCCAGCATTTT
TRBV6-1	15	NA	TRBJ1-3	NA	CASSEAPSKGNTIYF	TGTGCCAGCAGTGAAGCGCCGAGCAAGGGAAACACCATATATTTT
TRBV11-3	15	TRBD1	TRBJ2-2	NA	CASSLGQSVSGELFF	TGTGCCAGCAGCCTGGGACAGTCGGTCTCCGGGGAGCTGTTTTTT
TRBV12-3/TRBV12-4	13	NA	TRBJ2-6	NA	CASRLSGANVLTF	TGTGCCAGCAGACTCTCTGGGGCCAACGTCCTGACTTTC
TRBV9	14	NA	TRBJ2-3	NA	CASSVEPSTDTQYF	TGTGCCAGCAGCGTAGAGCCCAGCACAGATACGCAGTATTTT
TRBV5-1	13	NA	TRBJ1-1	once	CASSLDGEGWGFF	TGCGCCAGCAGCTTGGATGGGGAGGGGTGGGGTTTCTTT
TRBV19	15	TRBD2	TRBJ2-3	NA	CASSTGTSGTDTQYF	TGTGCCAGTAGTACGGGGACTAGCGGCACAGATACGCAGTATTTT
TRBV5-1	19	TRBD1	TRBJ1-2	NA	CASSYDTGTGSGANYGYTF	TGCGCCAGCAGCTACGACACCGGGACAGGGAGTGGAGCTAACTATGGCTACACCTTC
TRBV5-1	15	TRBD2	TRBJ2-5	NA	CASSALAGGQETQYF	TGCGCCAGCAGCGCGCTAGCGGGAGGACAAGAGACCCAGTACTTC
TRBV28	14	TRBD1	TRBJ1-2	NA	CASRVYQGARGYTF	TGTGCCAGCAGAGTATATCAGGGGGCGAGAGGCTACACCTTC
TRBV6-1	14	NA	TRBJ1-3	NA	CASSENRGRNTIYF	TGTGCCAGCAGTGAAAATCGGGGAAGAAACACCATATATTTT
TRBV5-1	13	TRBD2	TRBJ2-7	few	CASSPSGSYEQYF	TGCGCCAGCAGCCCTAGCGGATCCTACGAGCAGTACTTC
TRBV19	21	TRBD2	TRBJ2-6	NA	CASSTRRLAGSSYSGANVLTF	TGTGCCAGTAGTACTCGGCGACTAGCGGGAAGCTCTTACTCTGGGGCCAACGTCCTGACTTTC
TRBV27	14	TRBD1	TRBJ1-4	once	CASSTGATNEKLFF	TGTGCCAGCAGTACAGGGGCAACTAATGAAAAACTGTTTTTT
TRBV28	16	NA	TRBJ2-5	NA	CASSSQTEGFAETQYF	TGTGCCAGCAGTTCTCAAACGGAGGGTTTTGCGGAGACCCAGTACTTC
TRBV15	15	NA	TRBJ1-1	once	CATSRDYQVNTEAFF	TGTGCCACCAGCAGAGATTACCAGGTGAACACTGAAGCTTTCTTT
TRBV15	15	NA	TRBJ2-3	NA	CATSRDPWTPDTQYF	TGTGCCACCAGCAGAGACCCCTGGACTCCGGATACGCAGTATTTT
TRBV7-8	17	TRBD2	TRBJ2-5	NA	CASSLGGTSGIGETQYF	TGTGCCAGCAGCTTGGGGGGGACTAGCGGGATAGGGGAGACCCAGTACTTC
TRBV6-5	14	NA	TRBJ1-1	NA	CASNFVPEGTEAFF	TGTGCCAGCAACTTTGTGCCGGAGGGCACTGAAGCTTTCTTT
TRBV5-8	15	NA	TRBJ1-2	NA	CASTNRSRGNYGYTF	TGTGCCAGCACCAACAGGTCTCGGGGGAACTATGGCTACACCTTC
TRBV29-1	16	TRBD2	TRBJ2-1	once	CSVYRLAGSSYNEQFF	TGCAGCGTGTACCGACTAGCGGGAAGCTCCTACAATGAGCAGTTCTTC
TRBV6-6	14	NA	TRBJ1-1	NA	CASSRQDMNTEAFF	TGTGCCAGCAGTCGACAGGACATGAACACTGAAGCTTTCTTT
TRBV29-1	14	TRBD1	TRBJ1-5	NA	CSAVGTDSNQPQHF	TGCAGCGCCGTAGGGACAGATAGCAATCAGCCCCAGCATTTT
TRBV28	12	NA	TRBJ2-1	once	CASRDRHNEQFF	TGTGCCAGCCGAGACAGGCACAATGAGCAGTTCTTC
TRBV28	15	TRBD1	TRBJ2-1	NA	CASSLFGQGEAEQFF	TGTGCCAGCAGTTTATTCGGACAGGGGGAGGCTGAGCAGTTCTTC
TRBV19	16	TRBD1	TRBJ2-5	NA	CASSIGGTGGPETQYF	TGTGCCAGTAGTATAGGGGGGACAGGGGGCCCGGAGACCCAGTACTTC